The 9 T cell receptor beta chains below come from one sample, sequenced in a study of tumor-infiltrating lymphocytes in primary liver carcinoma. A constant-region primer primed TCR beta cDNA synthesis from 400 to 550 ng of total RNA. Three nested multiplex PCR rounds of slightly modified ARM-PCR generated TCR beta libraries. The study ran its first two PCR rounds for roughly 11 cycles each, using TRBV1-TRBV30 forward primers and a C-beta reverse primer. TCRdb analysed the multiplex PCR reads with MiXCR anew, one entry per CDR3 protein. Of roughly 330,000 distinct CDR3 sequences listed, roughly two thirds were seen once; the top ten hold roughly 6%. Germline DNA was extracted alongside blood RNA, which was obtained from unsorted whole blood. Sequenced sample: peripheral blood. The origin of the receptors is a middle-aged man with primary liver carcinoma and hepatitis B virus infection.

With respect to this clonotype: Mismatch with germline at one junction end may stem from a read error. This rearrangement joins TRBV11-2 to TRBJ2-3; D unresolved. The CDR3 loop spans 15 amino acids. In germline, CDR1 is SGHAT, CDR2 FQNNGV. As DNA, the CDR3 is TGTGTCAGCAGCTTAGGTCCCAGAGGCACAGATACGCAGTTTTTT. It specifies CVSSLGPRGTDTQFF.

A word on this clonotype: A clone one base away is much larger, so this may be a read error. The chain carries TRBV12-3 or TRBV12-4 and TRBJ2-6, with D maybe TRBD2 (7 bases). This CDR3 is built from 15 residues. In DNA, the CDR3 is TGTGTCGTCAGCAGGGAGGGGGCTGGGGCCAACGTCCTGACTTTC. Its protein product is CVVSREGAGANVLTF.

Comments on this clonotype: A much larger clone lies a single base off, so this may be a read error. V is TRBV4-1 and J is TRBJ2-7; perhaps TRBD1 as D (6 bases). Germline CDR1 reads MGHRA; CDR2 reads YSYEKL. The CDR3 is 15 residues long. CDR3 sequence: CAGSQETGQAYEQYF. The CDR3 DNA follows: TGCGCCGGCAGCCAAGAGACAGGCCAGGCCTACGAGCAGTACTTC.

In its sample, this clonotype was seen a few times. The chain employs TRBV28 and TRBJ1-2; no firm D call. V was trimmed by 10 bases and J by 6 bases, leaving 15 bases between them. This CDR3 has 12 residues. Germline V gives CDR1 MDHEN, CDR2 SYDVKM. DNA for the CDR3: TGTGCCATCGACCCCCTTGGGGATGGCTACACCTTC. Amino acid sequence: CAIDPLGDGYTF.

Points on this clonotype: A read error may be the cause here, since a much bigger clone is one base away. CDR3 residues: CASRRTGSTGEPFF. The DNA for the CDR3 is TGTGCCAGCCGCCGGACAGGGAGCACGGGGGAGCCGTTTTTT. The V call is TRBV12-3 or TRBV12-4, the J call TRBJ2-2; 8 nucleotides align to TRBD1. The CDR3 sequence is 14 residues long.

The chain joins TRBV11-2 to TRBJ1-2; D is ambiguous. Germline lookup yields CDR1 SGHAT and CDR2 FQNNGV. The CDR3 has 15 amino acids. Between the trimmed V and J ends, which lost 1 base and 8 bases, there was a span of 17 bases. CDR3 in DNA: TGTGCCAGCAGCTTAGGGCAGACCCCGATGGAGGGCTACACCTTC. Protein: CASSLGQTPMEGYTF.

The chain's CDR3 is CASSVLVGSDRQFF. The CDR3, as DNA: TGTGCCAGCTCAGTTCTTGTCGGGAGCGATAGGCAGTTCTTC. V gene TRBV6-5 combines with J gene TRBJ2-1; D is possibly TRBD2 (6 bases). This CDR3 region has 14 residues. Looked up from germline, CDR1 is MNHEY and CDR2 is SVGAGI. The ends were cut back, 8 bases at V and 12 bases at J, with 23 bases in the middle.

This clonotype was seen a single time. A much larger clone lies one base from this, so it may be a read error. V gene TRBV12-3 or TRBV12-4 combines with J gene TRBJ2-3; D remains unclear. The CDR3 spans 14 residues. Trimming took 4 bases from V and 4 from J, leaving 12 bases between them. Here the CDR3 reads CASSSDTFSDTQYF. CDR3 coding DNA: TGTGCCAGCAGTTCAGACACTTTCTCAGATACGCAGTATTTT.

With regard to this clonotype: Mismatch with germline at one junction end may stem from a read error. The chain joins TRBV4-1 to TRBJ2-7; a possible D gene is TRBD2 (5 bases). The CDR3 is made up of 14 amino acids. Germline-derived CDR1 and CDR2 are MGHRA and YSYEKL. CDR3 DNA sequence: TGCGCCAGCAGCCAAGGGACGGACTCCTACAAGCAGTACTTC. This sequence encodes CASSQGTDSYKQYF.